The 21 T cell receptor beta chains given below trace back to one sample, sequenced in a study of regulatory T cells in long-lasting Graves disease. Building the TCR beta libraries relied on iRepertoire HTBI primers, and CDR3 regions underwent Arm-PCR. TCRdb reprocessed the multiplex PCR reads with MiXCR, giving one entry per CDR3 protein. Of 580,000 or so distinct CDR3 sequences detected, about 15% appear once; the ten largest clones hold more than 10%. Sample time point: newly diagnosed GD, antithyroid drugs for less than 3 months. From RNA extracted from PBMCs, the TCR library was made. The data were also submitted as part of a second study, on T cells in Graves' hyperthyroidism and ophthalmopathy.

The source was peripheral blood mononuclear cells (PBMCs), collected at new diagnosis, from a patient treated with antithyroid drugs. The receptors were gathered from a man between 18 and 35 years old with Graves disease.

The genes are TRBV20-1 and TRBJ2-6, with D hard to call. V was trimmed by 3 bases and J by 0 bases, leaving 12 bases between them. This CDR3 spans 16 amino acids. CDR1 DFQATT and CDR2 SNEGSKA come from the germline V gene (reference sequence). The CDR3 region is CSARGRSRSGANVLTF. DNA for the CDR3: TGCAGTGCTAGGGGTCGTTCTCGCTCTGGGGCCAACGTCCTGACTTTC.

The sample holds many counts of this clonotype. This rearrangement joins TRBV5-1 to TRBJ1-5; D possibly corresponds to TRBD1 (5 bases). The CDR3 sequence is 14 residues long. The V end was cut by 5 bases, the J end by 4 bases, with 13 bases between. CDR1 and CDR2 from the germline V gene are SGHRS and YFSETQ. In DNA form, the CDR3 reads TGCGCCAGCAGGTTTGGGACGGAGAATCAGCCCCAGCATTTT. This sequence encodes CASRFGTENQPQHF.

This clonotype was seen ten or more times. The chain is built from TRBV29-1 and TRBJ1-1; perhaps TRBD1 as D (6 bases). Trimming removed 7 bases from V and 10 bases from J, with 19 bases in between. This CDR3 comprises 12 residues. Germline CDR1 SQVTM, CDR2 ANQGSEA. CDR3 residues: CSAKTAGAVAFF. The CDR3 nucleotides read TGCAGCGCTAAAACAGCAGGGGCAGTAGCTTTCTTT.

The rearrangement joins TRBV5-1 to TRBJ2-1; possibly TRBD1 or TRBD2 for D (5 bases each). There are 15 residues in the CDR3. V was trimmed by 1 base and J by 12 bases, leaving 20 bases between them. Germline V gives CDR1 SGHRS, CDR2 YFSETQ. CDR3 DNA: TGCGCCAGCAGCTTGAGTGGGACGCGCCCAGTTGGGCAGTTCTTC. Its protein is CASSLSGTRPVGQFF.

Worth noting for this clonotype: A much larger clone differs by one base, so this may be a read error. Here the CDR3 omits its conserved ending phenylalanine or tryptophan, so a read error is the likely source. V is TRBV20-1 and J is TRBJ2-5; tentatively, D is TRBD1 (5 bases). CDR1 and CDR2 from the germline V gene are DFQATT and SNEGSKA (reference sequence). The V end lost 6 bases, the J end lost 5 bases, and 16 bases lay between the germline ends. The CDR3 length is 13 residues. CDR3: CSAPSLPGETQYS. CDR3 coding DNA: TGCAGTGCCCCCAGCCTACCAGGGGAGACCCAGTACTCC.

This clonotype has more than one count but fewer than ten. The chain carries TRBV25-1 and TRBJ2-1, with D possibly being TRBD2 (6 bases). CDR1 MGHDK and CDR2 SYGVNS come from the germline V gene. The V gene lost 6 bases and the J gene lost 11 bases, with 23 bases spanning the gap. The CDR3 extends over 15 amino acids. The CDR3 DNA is TGTGCCAGCAGCAACCGGGACGCCCGCCGGGGGAAGCAGTTCTTC. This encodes CASSNRDARRGKQFF. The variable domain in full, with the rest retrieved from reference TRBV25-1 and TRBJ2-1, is EADIYQTPRYLVIGTGKKITLECSQTMGHDKMYWYQQDPGMELHLIHYSYGVNSTEKGDLSSESTVSRIRTEHFPLTLESARPSHTSQYLCASSNRDARRGKQFFGPGTRLTVL.

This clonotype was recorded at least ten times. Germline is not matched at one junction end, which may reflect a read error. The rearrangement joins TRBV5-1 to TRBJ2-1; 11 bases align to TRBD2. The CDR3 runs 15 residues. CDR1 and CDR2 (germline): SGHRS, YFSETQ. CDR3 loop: CASSQGTSGSNEQFF. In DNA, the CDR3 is TGTGCCAGCAGCCAAGGGACTAGCGGAAGCAATGAGCAGTTCTTC.

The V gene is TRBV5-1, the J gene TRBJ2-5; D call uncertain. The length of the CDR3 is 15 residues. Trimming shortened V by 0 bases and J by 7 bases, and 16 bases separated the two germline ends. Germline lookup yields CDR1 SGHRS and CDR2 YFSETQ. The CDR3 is CASSLAKGTRGTQYF. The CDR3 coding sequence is TGCGCCAGCAGCTTGGCCAAGGGCACGAGAGGGACCCAGTACTTC.

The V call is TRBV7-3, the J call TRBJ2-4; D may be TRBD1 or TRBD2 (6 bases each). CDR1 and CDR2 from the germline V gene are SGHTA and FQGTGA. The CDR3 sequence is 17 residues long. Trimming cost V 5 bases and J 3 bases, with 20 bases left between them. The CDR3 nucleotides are TGTGCCAGCAGCCCTAATAATTCGGAGGGGGGCAAAAACATTCAGTACTTC. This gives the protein CASSPNNSEGGKNIQYF. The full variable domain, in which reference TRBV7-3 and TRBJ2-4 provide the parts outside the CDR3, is GAGVSQTPSNKVTEKGKYVELRCDPISGHTALYWYRQSLGQGPEFLIYFQGTGAADDSGLPNDRFFAVRPEGSVSTLKIQRTERGDSAVYLCASSPNNSEGGKNIQYFGAGTRLSVL.

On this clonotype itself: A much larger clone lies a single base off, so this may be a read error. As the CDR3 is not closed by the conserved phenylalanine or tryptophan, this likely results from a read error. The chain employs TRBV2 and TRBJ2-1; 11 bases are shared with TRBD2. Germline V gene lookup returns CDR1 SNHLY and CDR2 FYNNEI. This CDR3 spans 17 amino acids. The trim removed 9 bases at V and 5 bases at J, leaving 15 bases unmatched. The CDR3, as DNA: TGTGCCAGAAAATCTATATTACTAGCGGGAGTCCACAATGAGCAGTTCCTC. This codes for CARKSILLAGVHNEQFL.

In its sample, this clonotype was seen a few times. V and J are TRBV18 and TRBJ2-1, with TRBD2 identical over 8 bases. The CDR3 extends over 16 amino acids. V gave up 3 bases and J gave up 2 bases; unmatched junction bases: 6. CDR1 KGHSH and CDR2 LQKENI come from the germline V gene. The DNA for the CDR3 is TGTGCCAGCTCACCGCCGCCAGCGGGAGCCTACAATGAGCAGTTCTTC. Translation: CASSPPPAGAYNEQFF.

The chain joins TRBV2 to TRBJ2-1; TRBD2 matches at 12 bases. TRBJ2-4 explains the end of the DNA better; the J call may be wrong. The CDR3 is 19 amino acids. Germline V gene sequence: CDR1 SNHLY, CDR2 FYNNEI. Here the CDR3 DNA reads TGTGCCAGCAGAGGCAAGCTAGCGGGAGGGCCAGAGGGGAAAAACATTCAGTACTTC. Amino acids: CASRGKLAGGPEGKNIQYF.

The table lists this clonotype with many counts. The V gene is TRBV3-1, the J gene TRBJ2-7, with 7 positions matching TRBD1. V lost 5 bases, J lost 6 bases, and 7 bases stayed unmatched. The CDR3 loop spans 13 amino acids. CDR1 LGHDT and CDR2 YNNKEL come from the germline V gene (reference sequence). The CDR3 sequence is CASSLPGQTEQYF. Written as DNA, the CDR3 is TGTGCCAGCAGCTTGCCGGGACAGACCGAGCAGTACTTC.

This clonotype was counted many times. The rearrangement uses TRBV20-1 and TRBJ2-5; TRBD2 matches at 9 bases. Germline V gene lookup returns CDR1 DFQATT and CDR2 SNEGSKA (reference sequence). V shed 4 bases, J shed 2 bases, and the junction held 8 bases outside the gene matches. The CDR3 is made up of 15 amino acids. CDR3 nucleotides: TGCAGTGCTACGAGCACCCTAGCGGGACAAGAGACCCAGTACTTC. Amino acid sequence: CSATSTLAGQETQYF.

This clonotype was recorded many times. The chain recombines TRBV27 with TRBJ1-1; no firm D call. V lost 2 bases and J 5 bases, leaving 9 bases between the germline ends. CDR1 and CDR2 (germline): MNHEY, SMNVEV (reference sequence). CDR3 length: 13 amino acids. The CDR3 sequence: CASSLVRDTEAFF. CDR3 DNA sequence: TGTGCCAGCAGTTTAGTCAGAGATACTGAAGCTTTCTTT.

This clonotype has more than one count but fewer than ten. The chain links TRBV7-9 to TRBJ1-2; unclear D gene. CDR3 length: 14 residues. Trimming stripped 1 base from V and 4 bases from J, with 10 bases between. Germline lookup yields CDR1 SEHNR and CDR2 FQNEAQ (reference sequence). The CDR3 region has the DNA TGTGCCAGCAGCTTAGATGGAGGGTTCTATGGCTACACCTTC. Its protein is CASSLDGGFYGYTF.

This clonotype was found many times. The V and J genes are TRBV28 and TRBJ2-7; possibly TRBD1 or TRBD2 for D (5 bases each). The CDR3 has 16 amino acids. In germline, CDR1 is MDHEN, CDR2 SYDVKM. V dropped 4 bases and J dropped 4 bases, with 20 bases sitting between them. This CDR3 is CASSSTGTSLQYEQYF. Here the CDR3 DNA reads TGTGCCAGCAGTTCTACCGGGACCTCCCTCCAGTACGAGCAGTACTTC.

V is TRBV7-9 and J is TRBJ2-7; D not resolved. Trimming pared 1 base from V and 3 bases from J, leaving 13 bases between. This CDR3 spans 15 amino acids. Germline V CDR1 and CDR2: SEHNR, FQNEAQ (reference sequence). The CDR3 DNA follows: TGTGCCAGCAGCTTAGGGTTTTCAGCGATCTACGAGCAGTACTTC. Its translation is CASSLGFSAIYEQYF.

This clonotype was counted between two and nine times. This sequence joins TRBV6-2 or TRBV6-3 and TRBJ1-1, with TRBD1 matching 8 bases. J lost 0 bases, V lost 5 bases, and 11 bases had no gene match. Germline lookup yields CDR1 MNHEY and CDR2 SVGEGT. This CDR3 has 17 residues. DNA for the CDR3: TGTGCCAGCAGTGAAGCCCCGACAGGGGCCATGAACACTGAAGCTTTCTTT. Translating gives CASSEAPTGAMNTEAFF.

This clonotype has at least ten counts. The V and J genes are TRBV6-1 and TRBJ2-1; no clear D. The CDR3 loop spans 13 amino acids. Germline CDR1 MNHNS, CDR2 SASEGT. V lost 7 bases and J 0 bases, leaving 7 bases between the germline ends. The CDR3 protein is CASTESSYNEQFF. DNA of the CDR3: TGTGCCAGCACAGAGTCCTCCTACAATGAGCAGTTCTTC.

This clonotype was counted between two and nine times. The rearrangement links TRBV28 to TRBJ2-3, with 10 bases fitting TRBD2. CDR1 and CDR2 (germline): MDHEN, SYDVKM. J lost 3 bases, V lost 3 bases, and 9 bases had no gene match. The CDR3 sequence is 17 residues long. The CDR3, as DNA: TGTGCCAGCAGTTTCGATGGGACTAGCGTACTTACAGATACGCAGTATTTT. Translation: CASSFDGTSVLTDTQYF.